The entry below gives a single TCR beta chain sequence along with its context. The sample is drawn from a study of CD8 T cells in Susac syndrome. The RNA input was about 0.5 to 1 ug, and it was reverse transcribed with random hexamers. immunoSEQ multiplex PCR amplified TCR beta CDR3 across 54 Vbeta, 13 Jbeta. TCRdb re-called the immunoSEQ multiplex PCR reads through MiXCR, storing one row per CDR3 protein. The sample consists of about 180,000 distinct CDR3 sequences, around 95% of them appearing once. CD8+ and CD4+ T cells circulating in blood were sequenced for TCR beta. It was negative isolation that provided the CD8+ and CD4+ T cells, whereas TEMRA cells were enriched by FACS. There are 13 residues in the CDR3. Per the germline V gene, CDR1 is DFQATT and CDR2 is SNEGSKA (reference sequence). V gave up 3 bases and J gave up 1 base, with 10 bases separating them.

What was sequenced was CD4+ T cells from PBMCs. This sequence was found in a human donor with multiple sclerosis. The chain joins TRBV20-1 to TRBJ2-7; D perhaps matches TRBD1 (6 bases). The CDR3 region has the DNA TGCAGTGCTAGGTCAGGGGTTTCCTACGAGCAGTACTTC. This gives the protein CSARSGVSYEQYF.